This T cell receptor beta chain was recovered during a study of blood T cells in healthy people across ages. Study-level results: Roughly linear age-related decline in beta diversity appeared, significant by age 40. The donors' CMV status was not determined, possibly confounding changes in expanded clonotypes. There were more naive CD4+ cells and higher diversity in long-lived donors than in aged donors.

Through a sample-barcoded 5' primer and a J-beta primer mix, a second PCR was run for roughly 7 to 12 cycles. Each CDR3 protein gets one entry after TCRdb re-called the 5' RACE reads with MiXCR. This repertoire shows 1.8 million or so distinct CDR3 sequences, approximately 39% found once; its top ten account for 20% to 25%. This CDR3 comprises 12 residues. Germline V gives CDR1 SQVTM, CDR2 ANQGSEA. V lost 7 bases to trimming and J lost 4 bases; unmatched junction nucleotides: 6. Notes on this clonotype: Antigen specificity is unknown.

The sequence was obtained from a human donor in good health. Sequencing input: blood. The chain is built from TRBV29-1 and TRBJ1-1; the match to TRBD1 covers 7 bases. The CDR3 DNA reads TGCAGCGCCGGCGGGACAGCCACTGAAGCTTTCTTT. This translates into CSAGGTATEAFF. Variable domain in full (rest from reference TRBV29-1 and TRBJ1-1): SAVISQKPSRDICQRGTSLTIQCQVDSQVTMMFWYRQQPGQSLTLIATANQGSEATYESGFVIDKFPISRPNLTFSTLTVSNMSPEDSSIYLCSAGGTATEAFFGQGTRLTVV.